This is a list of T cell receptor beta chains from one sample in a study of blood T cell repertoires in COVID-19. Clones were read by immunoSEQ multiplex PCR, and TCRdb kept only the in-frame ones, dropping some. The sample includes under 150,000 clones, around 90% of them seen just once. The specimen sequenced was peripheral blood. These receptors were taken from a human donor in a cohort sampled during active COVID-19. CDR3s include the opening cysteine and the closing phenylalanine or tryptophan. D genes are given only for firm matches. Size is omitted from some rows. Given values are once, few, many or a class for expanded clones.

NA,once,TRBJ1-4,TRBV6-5,CASLLGGNEKLFF,TGTGCCAGCCTACTAGGGGGTAATGAAAAACTGTTTTTT
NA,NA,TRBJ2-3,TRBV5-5,CASSLAASRDTQYF,TGTGCCAGCAGCTTGGCCGCTAGCAGAGATACGCAGTATTTT
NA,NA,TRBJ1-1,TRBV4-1,CASSPHSGVPEAFF,TGCGCCAGCAGCCCACATTCCGGGGTCCCTGAAGCTTTCTTT
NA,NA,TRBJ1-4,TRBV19,CARRDNSTNEKLFF,TGTGCCAGAAGGGACAACTCAACTAATGAAAAACTGTTTTTT
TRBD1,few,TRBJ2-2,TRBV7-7,CASSRTGTGVAGELFF,TGTGCTAGCAGCCGGACCGGGACAGGGGTTGCCGGGGAGCTGTTTTTT
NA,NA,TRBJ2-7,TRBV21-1,CASSKEYRDYSYEQYF,TGTGCCAGCAGCAAAGAGTACCGGGACTACTCCTACGAGCAGTACTTC
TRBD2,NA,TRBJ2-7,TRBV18,CASSPRAGVGEQYF,TGTGCCAGCTCACCACGAGCGGGAGTGGGCGAGCAGTACTTC
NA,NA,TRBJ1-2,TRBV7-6,CASSSRKMDGYTF,TGTGCCAGCAGCTCGAGGAAGATGGATGGCTACACCTTC
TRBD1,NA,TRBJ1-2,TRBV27,CASSLTGNNYGYTF,TGTGCCAGCAGTTTGACAGGGAATAACTATGGCTACACCTTC
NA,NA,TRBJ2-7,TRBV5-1,CASSLVDSYEQYF,TGCGCCAGCAGCTTGGTCGACAGCTACGAGCAGTACTTC
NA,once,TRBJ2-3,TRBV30,CAGSRGDTQYF,TGTGCCGGATCTAGGGGAGATACGCAGTATTTT
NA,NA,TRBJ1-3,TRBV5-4,CASSLEGRGNTIYF,TGTGCCAGCAGCTTGGAGGGAAGGGGCAACACCATATATTTT
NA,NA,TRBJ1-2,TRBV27,CASSLGWGANYGYTF,TGTGCCAGCAGTTTAGGGTGGGGGGCTAACTATGGCTACACCTTC
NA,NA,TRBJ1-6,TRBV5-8,CASSPLNSVPLHF,TGTGCCAGCAGCCCATTAAACAGTGTACCCCTCCACTTT
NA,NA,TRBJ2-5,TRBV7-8,CASSQASGQGETQYF,TGTGCCAGCAGCCAGGCGTCGGGACAAGGGGAGACCCAGTACTTC
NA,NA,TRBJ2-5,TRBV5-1,CASSGGLAVETQYF,TGCGCCAGCAGCGGGGGGCTAGCGGTAGAGACCCAGTACTTC
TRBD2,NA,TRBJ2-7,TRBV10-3,CAISPSGGLYEQYF,TGTGCCATCAGCCCCAGCGGGGGTTTATACGAGCAGTACTTC
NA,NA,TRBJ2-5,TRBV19,CASRASGRETQYF,TGTGCCAGTAGGGCTTCAGGGCGGGAGACCCAGTACTTC
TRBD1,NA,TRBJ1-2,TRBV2,CASSEALAGGYGYTF,TGTGCCAGCAGTGAAGCGCTGGCAGGGGGCTATGGCTACACCTTC
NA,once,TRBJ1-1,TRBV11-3,CASSLGAGRGTEAFF,TGTGCCAGCAGCTTGGGGGCAGGGAGAGGCACTGAAGCTTTCTTT
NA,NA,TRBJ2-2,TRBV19,CASSIGQVNTGELFF,TGTGCCAGTAGTATTGGGCAGGTGAACACCGGGGAGCTGTTTTTT
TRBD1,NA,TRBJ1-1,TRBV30,CAWTTDRAHTEAFF,TGTGCCTGGACCACGGACAGGGCTCACACTGAAGCTTTCTTT
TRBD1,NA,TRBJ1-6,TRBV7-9,CASSRRDSYYNSPLHF,TGTGCCAGCAGCCGCCGGGACAGCTACTATAATTCACCCCTCCACTTT
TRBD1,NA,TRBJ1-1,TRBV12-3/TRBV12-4,CASGGQAYTEAFF,TGTGCCAGCGGGGGACAGGCGTACACTGAAGCTTTCTTT
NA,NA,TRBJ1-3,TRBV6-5,CASIYPGNTIYF,TGTGCCAGCATCTACCCTGGAAACACCATATATTTT